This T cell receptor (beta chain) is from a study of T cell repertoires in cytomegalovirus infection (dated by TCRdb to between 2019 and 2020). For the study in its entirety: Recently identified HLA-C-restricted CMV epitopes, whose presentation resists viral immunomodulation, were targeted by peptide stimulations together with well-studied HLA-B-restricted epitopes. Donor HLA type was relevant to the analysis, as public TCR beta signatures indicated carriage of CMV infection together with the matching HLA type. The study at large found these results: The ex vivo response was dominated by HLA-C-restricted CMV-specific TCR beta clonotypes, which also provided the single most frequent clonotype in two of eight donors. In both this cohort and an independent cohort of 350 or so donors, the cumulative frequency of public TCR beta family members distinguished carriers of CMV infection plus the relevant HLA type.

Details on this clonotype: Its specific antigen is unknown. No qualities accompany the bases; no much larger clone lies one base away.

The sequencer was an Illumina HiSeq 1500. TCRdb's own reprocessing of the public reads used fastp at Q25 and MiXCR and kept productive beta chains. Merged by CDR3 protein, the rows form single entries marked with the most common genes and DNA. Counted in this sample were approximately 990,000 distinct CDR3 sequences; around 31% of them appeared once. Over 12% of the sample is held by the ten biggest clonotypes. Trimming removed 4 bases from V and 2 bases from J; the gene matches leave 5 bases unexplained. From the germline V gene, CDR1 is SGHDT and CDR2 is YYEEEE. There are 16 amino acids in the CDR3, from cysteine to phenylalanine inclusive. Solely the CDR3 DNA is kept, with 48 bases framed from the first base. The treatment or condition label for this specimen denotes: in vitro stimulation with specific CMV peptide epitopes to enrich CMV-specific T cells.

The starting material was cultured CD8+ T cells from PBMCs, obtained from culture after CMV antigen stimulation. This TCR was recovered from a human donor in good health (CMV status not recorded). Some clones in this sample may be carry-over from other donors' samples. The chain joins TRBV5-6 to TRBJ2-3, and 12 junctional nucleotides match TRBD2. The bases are TGTGCCAGCAGCCCCTGGACTAGCGGGAACACAGATACGCAGTATTTT. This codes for CASSPWTSGNTDTQYF. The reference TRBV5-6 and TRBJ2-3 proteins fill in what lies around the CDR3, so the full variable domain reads DAGVTQSPTHLIKTRGQQVTLRCSPKSGHDTVSWYQQALGQGPQFIFQYYEEEERQRGNFPDRFSGHQFPNYSSELNVNALLLGDSALYLCASSPWTSGNTDTQYFGPGTRLTVL.